This T cell receptor beta chain was sequenced for a study of identical twins. General observations from the study: Those out-of-frame alpha sequences shared by twins showed an excess of low generation probability.

This clonotype showed up many times. Antigen unknown. One end of the junction varies from germline; a read error may be responsible. TCRdb redid the calling of the 5' RACE reads with MiXCR, one entry per CDR3 protein. The table shows more than 600,000 distinct CDR3 sequences, with about 18% occurring only once. The CDR3 runs 13 residues. Looked up from germline, CDR1 is SGHRS and CDR2 is YFSETQ. This sample also appeared in a second study, on T cells expressing NK-cell markers. That report notes: Obtained from sorted CD3+CD56+NKG2C+, CD3+CD56+NKG2C- and CD3+CD56-NKG2C+ T cells were the TCR beta repertoires. About 1.0-8% of CD8+ T cells in more than 5 donors belonged to dominant NKG2C+ clonotypes. Where a handful of donors were concerned, these clonotypes also led the CD3+CD56-NKG2C+ fraction.

The clonotype originates from a woman younger than 30 in good health. The chain joins TRBV5-1 to TRBJ2-5; D remains unclear. Sequenced sample: PBMCs. The chain's CDR3 is CASSFQAQETQYF. The CDR3 region has the DNA TGTGCCAGCAGTTTTCAGGCCCAAGAGACCCAGTACTTC. Drawing the rest from reference TRBV5-1 and TRBJ2-5, the complete variable domain is KAGVTQTPRYLIKTRGQQVTLSCSPISGHRSVSWYQQTPGQGLQFLFEYFSETQRNKGNFPGRFSGRQFSNSRSEMNVSTLELGDSALYLCASSFQAQETQYFGPGTRLLVL.